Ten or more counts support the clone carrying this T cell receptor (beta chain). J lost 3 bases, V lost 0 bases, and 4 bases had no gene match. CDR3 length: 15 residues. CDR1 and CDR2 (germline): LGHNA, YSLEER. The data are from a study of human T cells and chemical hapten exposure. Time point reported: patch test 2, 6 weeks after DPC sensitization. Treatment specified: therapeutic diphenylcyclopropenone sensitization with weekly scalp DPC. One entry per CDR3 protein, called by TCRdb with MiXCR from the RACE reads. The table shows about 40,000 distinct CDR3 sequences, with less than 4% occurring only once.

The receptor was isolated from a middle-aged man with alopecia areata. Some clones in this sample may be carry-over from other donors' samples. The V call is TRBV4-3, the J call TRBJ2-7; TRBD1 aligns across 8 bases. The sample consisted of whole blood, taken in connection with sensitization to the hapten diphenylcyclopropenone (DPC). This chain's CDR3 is CASSQDLGTGYEQYF. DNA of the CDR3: TGCGCCAGCAGCCAAGATCTGGGGACAGGCTACGAGCAGTACTTC.